This T cell receptor beta chain is drawn from a study of blood T cell repertoires in COVID-19. Study information: Acute and convalescent COVID-19 samples came from the United States, Italy and Spain.

V trimming: 4 bases; J trimming: 6 bases; junction bases outside the gene matches: 10. This CDR3 comprises 14 residues. CDR1 is SQVTM and CDR2 is ANQGSEA in the germline V gene. Per the original data handling: Nucleated cell counts were estimated from reference gene primer amplification. Some clones are missing from TCRdb's copy, which holds only in-frame ones; the method was immunoSEQ multiplex PCR. That table furnishes V, J and clone size, whereas the DNA furnished D and trimming. Of 170,000 or so clones in the sample, roughly 78% were seen once. Sequencing input: peripheral blood. The chain has TRBV29-1 and TRBJ2-5, with TRBD2 identical over 8 bases. The TCR was taken from a man in his 70s with active or convalescent COVID-19. The CDR3 DNA reads as TGCAGCGTTGCGCCGGGCGGGACTAGGCAGACCCAGTACTTC. Amino acid sequence: CSVAPGGTRQTQYF.